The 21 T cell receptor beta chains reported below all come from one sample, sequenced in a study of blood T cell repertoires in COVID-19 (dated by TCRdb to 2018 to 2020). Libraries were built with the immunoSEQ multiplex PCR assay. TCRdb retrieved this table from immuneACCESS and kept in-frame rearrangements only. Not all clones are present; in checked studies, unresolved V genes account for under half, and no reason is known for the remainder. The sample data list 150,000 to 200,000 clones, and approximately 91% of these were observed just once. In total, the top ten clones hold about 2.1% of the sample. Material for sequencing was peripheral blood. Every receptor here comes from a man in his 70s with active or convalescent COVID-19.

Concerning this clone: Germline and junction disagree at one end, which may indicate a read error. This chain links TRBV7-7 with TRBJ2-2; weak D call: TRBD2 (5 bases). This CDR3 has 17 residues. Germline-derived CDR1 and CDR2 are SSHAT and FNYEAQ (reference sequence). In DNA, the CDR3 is TGTGCTAGCAGCTTACCGAGGGTAGAAGCGAACACCGGGGAGCTGTTTTTT. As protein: CASSLPRVEANTGELFF. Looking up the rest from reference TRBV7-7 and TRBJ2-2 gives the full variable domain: GAGVSQSPRYKVTKRGQDVTLRCDPISSHATLYWYQQALGQGPEFLTYFNYEAQPDKSGLPSDRFSAERPEGSISTLTIQRTEQRDSAMYRCASSLPRVEANTGELFFGEGSRLTVL.

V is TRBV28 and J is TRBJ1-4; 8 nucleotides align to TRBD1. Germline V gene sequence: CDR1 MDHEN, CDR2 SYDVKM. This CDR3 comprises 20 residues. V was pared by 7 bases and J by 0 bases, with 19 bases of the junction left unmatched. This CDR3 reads CASTSGVDRDPGATNEKLFF. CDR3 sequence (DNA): TGTGCCAGCACCTCCGGGGTGGACAGGGATCCGGGTGCAACTAATGAAAAACTGTTTTTT.

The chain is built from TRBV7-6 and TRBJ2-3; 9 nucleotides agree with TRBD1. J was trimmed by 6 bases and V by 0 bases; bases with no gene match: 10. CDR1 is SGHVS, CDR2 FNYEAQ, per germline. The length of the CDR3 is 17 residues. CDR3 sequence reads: CASSLAVGDRVSDTQYF. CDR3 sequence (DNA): TGTGCCAGCAGCTTAGCGGTAGGGGACAGGGTAAGCGATACGCAGTATTTT.

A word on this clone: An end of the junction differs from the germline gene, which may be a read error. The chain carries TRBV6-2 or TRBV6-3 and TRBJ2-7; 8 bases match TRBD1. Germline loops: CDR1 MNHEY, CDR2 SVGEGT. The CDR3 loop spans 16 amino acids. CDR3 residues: CASSHSGTGGPLEQYF. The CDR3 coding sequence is TGTGCCAGCAGTCACTCGGGGACAGGTGGCCCCCTCGAGCAGTACTTC.

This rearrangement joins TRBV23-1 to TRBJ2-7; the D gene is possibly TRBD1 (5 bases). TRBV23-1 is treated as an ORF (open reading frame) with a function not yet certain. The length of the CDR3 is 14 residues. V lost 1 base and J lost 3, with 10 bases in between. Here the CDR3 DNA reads TGCGCCAGCAGTCAATGTCAGGGAAGCTACGAGCAGTACTTC. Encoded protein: CASSQCQGSYEQYF.

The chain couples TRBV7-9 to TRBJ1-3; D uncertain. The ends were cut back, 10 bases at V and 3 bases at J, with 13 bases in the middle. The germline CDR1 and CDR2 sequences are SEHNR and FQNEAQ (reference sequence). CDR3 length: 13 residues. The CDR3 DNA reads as TGTGCCAATCGCCCCGCGGTTGGAAACACCATATATTTT. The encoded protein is CANRPAVGNTIYF.

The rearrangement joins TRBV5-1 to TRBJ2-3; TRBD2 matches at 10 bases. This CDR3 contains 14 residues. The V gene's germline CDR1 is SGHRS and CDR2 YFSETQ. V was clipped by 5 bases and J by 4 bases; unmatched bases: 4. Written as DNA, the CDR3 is TGCGCCAGCAGTATAGCGGGAGGCGCAGATACGCAGTATTTT. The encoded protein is CASSIAGGADTQYF.

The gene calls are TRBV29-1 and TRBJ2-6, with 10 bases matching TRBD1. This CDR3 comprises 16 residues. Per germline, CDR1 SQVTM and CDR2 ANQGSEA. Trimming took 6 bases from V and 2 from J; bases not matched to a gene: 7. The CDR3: CSVALGTGAGANVLTF. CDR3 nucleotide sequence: TGCAGCGTAGCTCTCGGGACAGGGGCTGGGGCCAACGTCCTGACTTTC.

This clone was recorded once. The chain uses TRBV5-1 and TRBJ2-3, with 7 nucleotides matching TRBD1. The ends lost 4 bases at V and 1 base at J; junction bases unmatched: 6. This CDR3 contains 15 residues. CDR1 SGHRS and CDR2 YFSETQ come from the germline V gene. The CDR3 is CASSRGQYRTDTQYF. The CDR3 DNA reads TGCGCCAGCAGCAGGGGACAGTACCGCACAGATACGCAGTATTTT.

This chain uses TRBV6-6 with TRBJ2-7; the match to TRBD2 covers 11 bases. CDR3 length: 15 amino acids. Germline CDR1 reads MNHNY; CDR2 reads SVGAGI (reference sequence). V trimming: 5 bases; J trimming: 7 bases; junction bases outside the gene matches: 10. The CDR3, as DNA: TGTGCCAGCAGTCCTACTAGCGGGAGTTACCGGGAGCAGTACTTC. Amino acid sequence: CASSPTSGSYREQYF.

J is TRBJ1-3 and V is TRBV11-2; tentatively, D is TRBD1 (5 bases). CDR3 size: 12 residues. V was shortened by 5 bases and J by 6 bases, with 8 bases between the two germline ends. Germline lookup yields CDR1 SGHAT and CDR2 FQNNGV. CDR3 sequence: CASSKTVNTIYF. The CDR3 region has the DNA TGTGCCAGCAGCAAGACAGTAAACACCATATATTTT. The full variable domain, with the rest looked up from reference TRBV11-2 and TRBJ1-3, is EAGVAQSPRYKIIEKRQSVAFWCNPISGHATLYWYQQILGQGPKLLIQFQNNGVVDDSQLPKDRFSAERLKGVDSTLKIQPAKLEDSAVYLCASSKTVNTIYFGEGSWLTVV.

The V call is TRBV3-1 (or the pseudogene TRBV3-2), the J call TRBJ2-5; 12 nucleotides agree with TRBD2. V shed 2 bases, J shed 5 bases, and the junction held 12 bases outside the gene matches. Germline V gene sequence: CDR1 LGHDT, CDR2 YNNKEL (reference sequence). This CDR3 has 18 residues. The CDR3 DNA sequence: TGTGCCAGCAGCCAACCTCTTAGACTAGCGGGAGTAGGTGAGACCCAGTACTTC. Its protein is CASSQPLRLAGVGETQYF.

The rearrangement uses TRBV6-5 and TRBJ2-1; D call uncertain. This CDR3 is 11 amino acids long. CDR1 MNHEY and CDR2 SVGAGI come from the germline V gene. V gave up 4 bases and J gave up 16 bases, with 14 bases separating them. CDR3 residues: CASSSSRVTFF. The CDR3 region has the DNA TGTGCCAGCAGTTCGAGCCGGGTCACCTTCTTC.

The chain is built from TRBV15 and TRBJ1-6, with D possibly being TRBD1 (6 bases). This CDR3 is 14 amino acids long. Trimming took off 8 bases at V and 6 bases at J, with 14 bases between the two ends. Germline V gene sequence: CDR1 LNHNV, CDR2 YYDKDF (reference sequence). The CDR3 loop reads CATRSGRGNSPLHF. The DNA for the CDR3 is TGTGCCACCCGATCCGGCAGGGGTAATTCACCCCTCCACTTT.

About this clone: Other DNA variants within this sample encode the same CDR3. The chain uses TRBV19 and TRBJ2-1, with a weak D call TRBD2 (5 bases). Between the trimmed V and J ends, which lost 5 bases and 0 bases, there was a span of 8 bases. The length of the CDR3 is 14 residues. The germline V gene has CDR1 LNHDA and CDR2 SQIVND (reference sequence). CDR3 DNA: TGTGCCAGTAGTCGGGGTAGCTCCTACAATGAGCAGTTCTTC. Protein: CASSRGSSYNEQFF.

The CDR3 DNA is TGTGCCAGCAGTGGCGGGGGGGAGTCACCTGGAAACACCATATATTTT. This gives the protein CASSGGGESPGNTIYF. The chain links TRBV2 to TRBJ1-3; D is perhaps TRBD1 (5 bases). V lost 4 bases, J lost 2 bases, and 15 bases lay in between. Germline V gene sequence: CDR1 SNHLY, CDR2 FYNNEI. The CDR3 sequence is 16 residues long.

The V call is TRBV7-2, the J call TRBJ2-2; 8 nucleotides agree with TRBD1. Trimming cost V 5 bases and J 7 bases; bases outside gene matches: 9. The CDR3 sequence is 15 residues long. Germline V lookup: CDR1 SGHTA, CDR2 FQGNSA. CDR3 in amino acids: CASSRWFRGLGELFF. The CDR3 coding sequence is TGTGCCAGCAGCCGTTGGTTCAGGGGGCTCGGGGAGCTGTTTTTT.

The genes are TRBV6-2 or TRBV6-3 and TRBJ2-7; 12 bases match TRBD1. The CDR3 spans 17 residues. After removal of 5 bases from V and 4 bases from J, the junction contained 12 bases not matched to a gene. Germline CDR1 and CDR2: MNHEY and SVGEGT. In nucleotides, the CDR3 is TGTGCCAGCAGTATGGGACAGGGGGCCGCAGGGGCTTACGAGCAGTACTTC. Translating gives CASSMGQGAAGAYEQYF.

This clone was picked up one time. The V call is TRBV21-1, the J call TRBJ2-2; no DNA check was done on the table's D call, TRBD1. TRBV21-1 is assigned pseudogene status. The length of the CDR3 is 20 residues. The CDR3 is CASSKYQIRTDSPPTGELFF. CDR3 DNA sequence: TGTGCCAGCAGCAAATACCAAATTCGGACAGATTCCCCGCCCACCGGGGAGCTGTTTTTT.

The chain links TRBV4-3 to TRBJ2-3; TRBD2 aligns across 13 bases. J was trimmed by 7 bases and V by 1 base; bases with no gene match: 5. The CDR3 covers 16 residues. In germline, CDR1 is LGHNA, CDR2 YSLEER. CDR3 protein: CASSQGPGLAGNTQYF. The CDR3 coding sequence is TGCGCCAGCAGCCAAGGCCCGGGACTAGCGGGGAATACGCAGTATTTT.

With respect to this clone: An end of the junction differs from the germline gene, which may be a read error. CDR3 sequence: CASSLGGVPNQPQHF. The CDR3 coding sequence is TGTGCCAGCAGTTTAGGGGGGGTTCCCAATCAGCCCCAGCATTTT. The chain employs TRBV11-2 and TRBJ1-5; maybe TRBD1 (6 bases). The CDR3 loop spans 15 amino acids. Germline assignment: CDR1 SGHAT and CDR2 FQNNGV.